The text below deals with one T cell receptor beta chain. With 5 bases clipped from V and 5 bases from J, the junction kept 6 bases outside the gene matches. This CDR3 is 14 amino acids long. The germline V gene encodes CDR1 SGHVS and CDR2 FQNEAQ. This record belongs to a study of blood T cell repertoires in COVID-19. For the study at large: Specimens from acute and convalescent COVID-19 originated in the United States, Italy and Spain. Sources were T cells, B-cell-depleted T cells, or PBMCs; the material itself was cDNA or gDNA.

Per the original methods: Estimated nucleated cell counts came from reference gene primer amplification. Assay: immunoSEQ multiplex PCR; the TCRdb copy retains only in-frame clones and omits some. V and J calls and clone size are copied from that table; D and trimming were computed from the DNA. The sample consists of approximately 270,000 clones, almost 90% of them appearing once. Sample: peripheral blood. The rearrangement links TRBV7-8 to TRBJ2-1; 7 bases align to TRBD2. The origin of this receptor is an elderly man with acute or convalescent COVID-19. The CDR3 loop is CASSRTLADNEQFF. The CDR3 DNA reads as TGTGCCAGCAGCCGAACTCTAGCGGACAATGAGCAGTTCTTC.